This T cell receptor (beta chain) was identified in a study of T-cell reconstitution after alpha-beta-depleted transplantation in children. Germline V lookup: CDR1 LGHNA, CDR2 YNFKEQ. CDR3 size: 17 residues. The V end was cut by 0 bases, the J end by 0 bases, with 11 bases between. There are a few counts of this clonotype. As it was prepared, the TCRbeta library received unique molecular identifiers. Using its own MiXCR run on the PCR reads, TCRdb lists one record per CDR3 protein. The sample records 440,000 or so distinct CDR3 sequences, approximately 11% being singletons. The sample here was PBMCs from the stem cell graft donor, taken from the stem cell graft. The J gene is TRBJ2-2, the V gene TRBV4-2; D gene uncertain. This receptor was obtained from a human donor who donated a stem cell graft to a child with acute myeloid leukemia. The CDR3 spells CASSQEAQAANTGELFF. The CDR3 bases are TGTGCCAGCAGCCAAGAGGCCCAGGCCGCGAACACCGGGGAGCTGTTTTTT.